The 26 T cell receptor beta chains reported below all come from one sample, sequenced in a study of T cell repertoires in ileal Crohn's disease. Time point here: neoterminal ileum biopsy at postoperative endoscopy, about 6 months after surgery. The assay was immunoSEQ multiplex PCR, and TCRdb's table has in-frame clones only and misses some. Of about 7,400 clones listed, 60% to 80% are singletons. Sequenced: ileal tissue. The receptors here all came from an adult with Crohn's disease.

V and J are TRBV7-2 and TRBJ1-2, with D tentatively TRBD1 (5 bases). The CDR3 length is 14 residues. Germline loops: CDR1 SGHTA, CDR2 FQGNSA. V lost 6 bases to trimming and J lost 1 base, with 12 bases between them. This CDR3 is CASRQTVLNYGYTF. The CDR3 region has the DNA TGTGCCAGCAGACAGACAGTTCTTAACTATGGCTACACCTTC.

CDR3 DNA: TGTGCCAGCAGCAAAAGTAAGGTGGGGCACCCCGAAAGGGATTCCTACAATGAGCAGTTCTTC. This sequence encodes CASSKSKVGHPERDSYNEQFF. This rearrangement joins TRBV21-1 to TRBJ2-1; TRBD1 reflects the table's D call only, with no check against the DNA. TRBV21-1 is tagged as a pseudogene. The CDR3 runs 21 residues.

This chain joins TRBV6-4 and TRBJ2-2; TRBD1 aligns across 8 bases. The CDR3 contains 18 residues. The germline gives CDR1 MRHNA, CDR2 SNTAGT. Unmatched junction bases numbered 11, after V lost 5 bases and J lost 0 bases. Here the CDR3 DNA reads TGTGCCAGCAGTAGAACATCGGGGACAGGCCCGAACACCGGGGAGCTGTTTTTT. Translation: CASSRTSGTGPNTGELFF.

V gene TRBV2 combines with J gene TRBJ2-7; 10 bases are shared with TRBD2. The CDR3 has 15 amino acids. Germline V gene data show CDR1 as SNHLY and CDR2 as FYNNEI. V shed 6 bases and J 5 bases; nucleotides not matched to a gene: 10. The CDR3 nucleotides read TGTGCCAGCAGACTTCTTTCTAGCGGGGGCGACGAGCAGTACTTC. Protein: CASRLLSSGGDEQYF.

V is TRBV30 and J is TRBJ1-6, with 9 positions matching TRBD1. J was trimmed by 9 bases and V by 0 bases; bases with no gene match: 3. The CDR3 totals 14 residues. Germline lookup yields CDR1 GTSNPN and CDR2 SVGIG (reference sequence). CDR3: CAWSVQGAGSPLHF. The DNA for the CDR3 is TGTGCCTGGAGTGTACAGGGGGCTGGTTCACCCCTCCACTTT.

This chain uses TRBV7-9 with TRBJ2-7; 8 bases line up with TRBD2. This CDR3 spans 15 amino acids. The germline V gene has CDR1 SEHNR and CDR2 FQNEAQ (reference sequence). V shed 2 bases and J 2 bases; nucleotides not matched to a gene: 5. DNA for the CDR3: TGTGCCAGCAGCTTAACTAGCGGATTCACCTACGAGCAGTACTTC. Protein product: CASSLTSGFTYEQYF. Using reference TRBV7-9 and TRBJ2-7 for the parts outside the CDR3, the full variable domain is DTGVSQNPRHKITKRGQNVTFRCDPISEHNRLYWYRQTLGQGPEFLTYFQNEAQLEKSRLLSDRFSAERPKGSFSTLEIQRTEQGDSAMYLCASSLTSGFTYEQYFGPGTRLTVT.

V usage is TRBV2 and J usage is TRBJ1-1; 9 positions agree with TRBD1. Germline CDR1 SNHLY, CDR2 FYNNEI. The V and J ends lost 8 bases and 1 base, in that order; junction bases with no gene match: 8. The CDR3 extends over 15 amino acids. The CDR3 DNA reads as TGTGCCAGCCGTAAAGAACAGGGGGCGAACACTGAAGCTTTCTTT. It is translated as CASRKEQGANTEAFF.

This sequence joins TRBV7-9 and TRBJ1-5, with TRBD1 matching 9 bases. V was clipped by 1 base and J by 6 bases; unmatched bases: 4. Germline V lookup: CDR1 SEHNR, CDR2 FQNEAQ (reference sequence). The CDR3 extends over 15 amino acids. The CDR3 loop reads CASSLGQGEVQPQHF. CDR3 DNA: TGTGCCAGCAGCTTAGGACAGGGGGAGGTTCAGCCCCAGCATTTT.

The chain employs TRBV30 and TRBJ1-3, with 9 positions matching TRBD1. This CDR3 spans 13 amino acids. Trimming at V came to 3 bases and at J to 6 bases, leaving 3 bases not matched to a gene. Germline lookup yields CDR1 GTSNPN and CDR2 SVGIG (reference sequence). CDR3 sequence (DNA): TGTGCCTGGAGGGGGACAGGGTTAAACACCATATATTTT. It specifies CAWRGTGLNTIYF.

The rearrangement joins TRBV5-6 to TRBJ2-2, with D perhaps matching TRBD2 (6 bases). In germline, CDR1 is SGHDT, CDR2 YYEEEE. The V and J ends lost 0 bases and 4 bases respectively, with 7 bases between them. This CDR3 has 14 residues. The CDR3 DNA reads TGTGCCAGCAGCTTGGTGGGGGGCACCGGGGAGCTGTTTTTT. Its translation: CASSLVGGTGELFF. Filled out from reference TRBV5-6 and TRBJ2-2, the complete variable domain reads DAGVTQSPTHLIKTRGQQVTLRCSPKSGHDTVSWYQQALGQGPQFIFQYYEEEERQRGNFPDRFSGHQFPNYSSELNVNALLLGDSALYLCASSLVGGTGELFFGEGSRLTVL.

This CDR3 is CSTQQMNTEAFF. CDR3 in DNA: TGCAGCACCCAACAGATGAACACTGAAGCTTTCTTT. The genes are TRBV29-1 and TRBJ1-1; D is ambiguous. This CDR3 is 12 amino acids long. Trimming took off 8 bases at V and 0 bases at J, with 10 bases between the two ends. Germline V gene sequence: CDR1 SQVTM, CDR2 ANQGSEA. The full variable domain, in which reference TRBV29-1 and TRBJ1-1 provide the parts outside the CDR3, is SAVISQKPSRDICQRGTSLTIQCQVDSQVTMMFWYRQQPGQSLTLIATANQGSEATYESGFVIDKFPISRPNLTFSTLTVSNMSPEDSSIYLCSTQQMNTEAFFGQGTRLTVV.

The chain employs TRBV7-2 and TRBJ1-4, with unresolved D. The CDR3 runs to 14 residues. The V end lost 1 base, the J end lost 11 bases, and 14 bases lay between the germline ends. In germline, CDR1 is SGHTA, CDR2 FQGNSA. Here the CDR3 reads CASSLVARGGKLFF. Here the CDR3 DNA reads TGTGCCAGCAGCTTAGTAGCACGGGGAGGGAAACTGTTTTTT.

Points on this clone: A read error may produce the germline difference seen at one junction end. V and J are TRBV7-7 and TRBJ2-5; 11 bases fit TRBD2. This CDR3 is built from 15 residues. CDR1 and CDR2 from the germline V gene are SSHAT and FNYEAQ (reference sequence). CDR3 nucleotide sequence: TGTGCTAGCAGCCAGGGGACTAGCGGCCTCGAGACCCAGTACTTC. This codes for CASSQGTSGLETQYF.

This chain uses TRBV27 with TRBJ1-4, with D unclear. The CDR3 runs 13 residues. Germline V gene lookup returns CDR1 MNHEY and CDR2 SMNVEV (reference sequence). V lost 2 bases and J 8 bases, leaving 9 bases between the germline ends. The CDR3 is CASSLEGDEKLFF. The DNA for the CDR3 is TGTGCCAGCAGTTTAGAGGGAGACGAAAAACTGTTTTTT. Supplemented by reference TRBV27 and TRBJ1-4, the full variable domain reads EAQVTQNPRYLITVTGKKLTVTCSQNMNHEYMSWYRQDPGLGLRQIYYSMNVEVTDKGDVPEGYKVSRKEKRNFPLILESPSPNQTSLYFCASSLEGDEKLFFGSGTQLSVL.

The chain couples TRBV30 to TRBJ1-4; no firm D call. Trimming stripped 2 bases from V and 8 bases from J, with 9 bases between. The length of the CDR3 is 12 residues. Germline CDR1 reads GTSNPN; CDR2 reads SVGIG (reference sequence). The CDR3 nucleotides are TGTGCCTGGAGTCGGCTGAGGGAAAAACTGTTTTTT. Its translation: CAWSRLREKLFF. The full variable domain, completed using reference TRBV30 and TRBJ1-4, is SQTIHQWPATLVQPVGSPLSLECTVEGTSNPNLYWYRQAAGRGLQLLFYSVGIGQISSEVPQNLSASRPQDRQFILSSKKLLLSDSGFYLCAWSRLREKLFFGSGTQLSVL.

The chain has TRBV7-9 and TRBJ1-1; TRBD1 might be the D (5 bases). Germline lookup yields CDR1 SEHNR and CDR2 FQNEAQ (reference sequence). The CDR3 totals 15 residues. V was shortened by 3 bases and J by 5 bases, with 16 bases between the two germline ends. DNA for the CDR3: TGTGCCAGCAGCTTCAATCAGGGCGGTGTTACTGAAGCTTTCTTT. It translates to CASSFNQGGVTEAFF.

The chain employs TRBV5-1 and TRBJ2-3; D might be TRBD2 (7 bases). Germline CDR1 reads SGHRS; CDR2 reads YFSETQ. V lost 6 bases to trimming and J lost 3 bases, with 20 bases between them. The CDR3 length is 16 residues. The CDR3 region is CASTLRGGGRTDTQYF. CDR3 sequence (DNA): TGCGCCAGCACTCTTCGTGGGGGGGGGCGGACAGATACGCAGTATTTT.

The rearrangement links TRBV11-2 to TRBJ1-6, with D perhaps TRBD1 (5 bases). CDR1 is SGHAT and CDR2 is FQNNGV in the germline V gene. The CDR3 has 13 residues. The ends were cut back, 1 base at V and 9 bases at J, with 7 bases in the middle. The CDR3 region is CASSLAGGSPLHF. The CDR3 nucleotides read TGTGCCAGCAGCTTAGCCGGGGGTTCACCCCTCCACTTT. Based on the CDR3 plus reference TRBV11-2 and TRBJ1-6, the full variable domain is EAGVAQSPRYKIIEKRQSVAFWCNPISGHATLYWYQQILGQGPKLLIQFQNNGVVDDSQLPKDRFSAERLKGVDSTLKIQPAKLEDSAVYLCASSLAGGSPLHFGNGTRLTVT.

CDR3: CATSRVSQQETQYF. The CDR3 bases are TGTGCCACCAGCAGAGTTTCACAACAAGAGACCCAGTACTTC. V usage is TRBV15 and J usage is TRBJ2-5; D gene uncertain. This CDR3 is 14 amino acids long. V lost 1 base to trimming and J lost 2 bases, with 8 bases between them. Looked up from germline, CDR1 is LNHNV and CDR2 is YYDKDF (reference sequence). Supplemented by reference TRBV15 and TRBJ2-5, the full variable domain reads DAMVIQNPRYQVTQFGKPVTLSCSQTLNHNVMYWYQQKSSQAPKLLFHYYDKDFNNEADTPDNFQSRRPNTSFCFLDIRSPGLGDTAMYLCATSRVSQQETQYFGPGTRLLVL.

The rearrangement uses TRBV6-6 and TRBJ1-2, with D hard to call. The germline CDR1 and CDR2 sequences are MNHNY and SVGAGI (reference sequence). This CDR3 region has 13 residues. V was clipped by 7 bases and J by 8 bases, with 17 bases between them. CDR3 DNA: TGTGCCAGCACCGCAAACACACCCAAGGGCTACACCTTC. Translation: CASTANTPKGYTF.

The chain employs TRBV6-1 and TRBJ1-6; D ambiguous. The CDR3 consists of 11 residues. Germline loops: CDR1 MNHNS, CDR2 SASEGT. The V end was cut by 6 bases, the J end by 9 bases, with 6 bases between. The CDR3 nucleotides are TGTGCCAGCAGGCAGTTTTCACCCCTCCACTTT. Amino acids: CASRQFSPLHF.

The CDR3 coding sequence is TGTGCCAGCAGCTTGGGTGCGGGGAGTGGGCAAGAGACCCAGTACTTC. Its translation is CASSLGAGSGQETQYF. The V gene is TRBV5-4, the J gene TRBJ2-5; D may be TRBD2 (6 bases). The V gene lost 0 bases and the J gene lost 2 bases, with 14 bases spanning the gap. The CDR3 runs 16 residues. Per germline, CDR1 SGHNT and CDR2 YYREEE (reference sequence).

The rearrangement uses TRBV4-2 and TRBJ2-3; TRBD2 matches 7 bases. Germline V lookup: CDR1 LGHNA, CDR2 YNFKEQ. The ends lost 0 bases at V and 5 bases at J; junction bases unmatched: 8. The CDR3 covers 16 residues. CDR3 nucleotide sequence: TGTGCCAGCAGCCAAGATCCAGAGCGGGGTGTAGATACGCAGTATTTT. Amino acids: CASSQDPERGVDTQYF.

V usage is TRBV5-6 and J usage is TRBJ1-1, with 7 nucleotides matching TRBD1. Germline lookup yields CDR1 SGHDT and CDR2 YYEEEE. The CDR3 totals 15 residues. With V trimmed by 0 bases and J by 1 base, 3 bases remained unmatched. The CDR3 sequence is CASSLGTGRNTEAFF. DNA of the CDR3: TGTGCCAGCAGCTTGGGGACAGGCCGGAACACTGAAGCTTTCTTT. Combining the CDR3 with reference TRBV5-6 and TRBJ1-1 gives the whole variable domain DAGVTQSPTHLIKTRGQQVTLRCSPKSGHDTVSWYQQALGQGPQFIFQYYEEEERQRGNFPDRFSGHQFPNYSSELNVNALLLGDSALYLCASSLGTGRNTEAFFGQGTRLTVV.

V usage is TRBV18 and J usage is TRBJ2-2; possible D gene TRBD2, 5 bases. In germline, CDR1 is KGHSH, CDR2 LQKENI. CDR3 length: 15 amino acids. Trimming stripped 3 bases from V and 3 bases from J, with 11 bases between. In nucleotides, the CDR3 is TGTGCCAGCTCACCTAGGAGAGGGTACACCGGGGAGCTGTTTTTT. Translation: CASSPRRGYTGELFF.

The rearrangement links TRBV4-3 to TRBJ2-7, with D unclear. With 1 base removed from V and 6 bases from J, the gap between germline ends came to 13 bases. The CDR3 loop spans 14 amino acids. CDR1 LGHNA and CDR2 YSLEER come from the germline V gene. CDR3 sequence: CASSQVLVSGEQYF. CDR3 in DNA: TGCGCCAGCAGCCAAGTTTTGGTTTCGGGCGAGCAGTACTTC.